The 12 T cell receptor beta chains presented below share a single source sample, sequenced in a study of shared clonotypes between healthy human individuals. Terminally differentiated effector memory CD45RA+ cells were excluded by CCR7 positive selection of CD45RO-negative cells. The method was immunoSEQ multiplex PCR; TCRdb's version includes in-frame clones alone and lacks a portion of them. The repertoire has around 2.1 million clones, more than 85% of them found once; the top ten carry about 1.8%. The sequencing input was naive CD8+ T cells from PBMCs. These receptors were taken from a man between 18 and 35 years old in good health. Some clones in this sample may be carry-over from other donors' samples.

The V and J genes are TRBV13 and TRBJ2-7; D gene ambiguous. V lost 0 bases and J 1 base, leaving 7 bases between the germline ends. This CDR3 has 14 residues. Per the germline V gene, CDR1 is PRHDT and CDR2 is FYEKMQ (reference sequence). CDR3 DNA sequence: TGTGCCAGCAGCTTAGGGACGCAGTCCTACGAGCAGTACTTC. Protein: CASSLGTQSYEQYF.

The V and J genes are TRBV16 and TRBJ1-1, with D possibly being TRBD1 (6 bases). CDR1 is KGHSY and CDR2 is FQNENV in the germline V gene. Deletions cut 2 bases from V and 3 bases from J, with 10 bases between. This CDR3 has 14 amino acids. DNA for the CDR3: TGTGCCAGCAGCCAAGCAGGGGACCACACTGAAGCTTTCTTT. Amino acids: CASSQAGDHTEAFF.

The table lists this clone with a count of one. The V and J genes are TRBV19 and TRBJ2-7; D might be TRBD2 (7 bases). The CDR3 length is 20 residues. The germline V gene has CDR1 LNHDA and CDR2 SQIVND (reference sequence). Between the trimmed V and J ends, which lost 5 bases and 6 bases, there was a span of 35 bases. The CDR3 DNA is TGTGCCAGTAGTTCGTCCATTGGGGGGCTAGCGGACCGATGGCCGGGCGAGCAGTACTTC. Protein product: CASSSSIGGLADRWPGEQYF.

V is TRBV9 and J is TRBJ2-7; D uncertain. The V gene's germline CDR1 is SGDLS and CDR2 YYNGEE. Trimming stripped 0 bases from V and 5 bases from J, with 9 bases between. This CDR3 spans 13 amino acids. The CDR3 is CASSVADRDEQYF. Written as DNA, the CDR3 is TGTGCCAGCAGCGTAGCGGACCGTGACGAGCAGTACTTC. Combining the CDR3 with reference TRBV9 and TRBJ2-7 gives the whole variable domain DSGVTQTPKHLITATGQRVTLRCSPRSGDLSVYWYQQSLDQGLQFLIQYYNGEERAKGNILERFSAQQFPDLHSELNLSSLELGDSALYFCASSVADRDEQYFGPGTRLTVT.

V usage is TRBV27 and J usage is TRBJ2-1; TRBD2 matches 7 bases. This CDR3 region has 17 residues. Per germline, CDR1 MNHEY and CDR2 SMNVEV (reference sequence). V trimming: 3 bases; J trimming: 6 bases; junction bases outside the gene matches: 14. As DNA, the CDR3 is TGTGCCAGCAGTTTGGACGGTTGGGCGGGAGATCGCAATGAGCAGTTCTTC. Translated: CASSLDGWAGDRNEQFF.

This sequence joins TRBV27 and TRBJ2-3; no clear D. The length of the CDR3 is 16 residues. Germline V lookup: CDR1 MNHEY, CDR2 SMNVEV (reference sequence). Trimming cost V 0 bases and J 0 bases, with 10 bases left between them. The CDR3 nucleotides are TGTGCCAGCAGTTTATCAGGATCTTCTAGCACAGATACGCAGTATTTT. Its protein product is CASSLSGSSSTDTQYF.

The V and J genes are TRBV23-1 and TRBJ2-2; TRBD1 aligns across 7 bases. TRBV23-1 is sorted into the ORF group, with uncertain function. V shed 8 bases, J shed 4 bases, and the junction held 7 bases outside the gene matches. CDR3 size: 14 residues. The CDR3 region is CASRRQGSTGELFF. CDR3 nucleotides: TGCGCCAGCCGACGACAGGGATCCACCGGGGAGCTGTTTTTT.

The V and J genes are TRBV28 and TRBJ1-2; a weak D match, TRBD1 (6 bases). CDR3 length: 15 amino acids. Germline V gene data show CDR1 as MDHEN and CDR2 as SYDVKM. With 4 bases removed from V and 5 bases from J, the gap between germline ends came to 17 bases. CDR3 sequence: CASSSTVEGVYGYTF. In DNA, the CDR3 is TGTGCCAGCAGTTCCACCGTCGAGGGGGTATATGGCTACACCTTC.

The chain is built from TRBV28 and TRBJ1-2; D is uncertain. Germline assignment: CDR1 MDHEN and CDR2 SYDVKM. V was cut by 4 bases and J by 4 bases, with 10 bases left in between. This CDR3 is built from 13 residues. The CDR3 sequence: CASSSPGLYGYTF. The CDR3 DNA follows: TGTGCCAGCAGTTCGCCGGGCCTCTATGGCTACACCTTC.

The chain carries TRBV4-1 and TRBJ1-1; 11 bases agree with TRBD1. The CDR3 consists of 17 residues. The trim removed 2 bases at V and 0 bases at J, leaving 5 bases unmatched. Germline assignment: CDR1 MGHRA and CDR2 YSYEKL. In DNA, the CDR3 is TGCGCCAGCAGCCAACATGGGACAGGGGGTTTGAACACTGAAGCTTTCTTT. Translation gives CASSQHGTGGLNTEAFF.

V and J are TRBV5-1 and TRBJ2-3; D perhaps matches TRBD2 (5 bases). V was trimmed by 1 base and J by 3 bases, leaving 15 bases between them. Looked up from germline, CDR1 is SGHRS and CDR2 is YFSETQ. The CDR3 is 16 amino acids. Written as DNA, the CDR3 is TGCGCCAGCAGCTTGAAGAGGGTCGATCGTACAGATACGCAGTATTTT. Amino acids: CASSLKRVDRTDTQYF.

The CDR3 DNA follows: TGTGCCAGGCAAGACAGGGATCCTGGAAACACCATATATTTT. This sequence encodes CARQDRDPGNTIYF. The chain is built from TRBV14 and TRBJ1-3; TRBD1 matches at 7 bases. The CDR3 is 14 residues long. The ends lost 9 bases at V and 2 bases at J; junction bases unmatched: 7. Germline CDR1 and CDR2: SGHDN and FVKESK.